The source of this T cell receptor beta chain is a study of OX40 agonist ivuxolimab in advanced cancers. The method was immunoSEQ multiplex PCR; TCRdb's version includes in-frame clones alone and lacks a portion of them. The sample comprises roughly 64,000 clones, more than 80% of which are singletons, and approximately 2.2% rests with the top ten. The V end lost 3 bases, the J end lost 4 bases, and 18 bases lay between the germline ends. CDR1 SEHNR and CDR2 FQNEAQ come from the germline V gene (reference sequence). There are 17 residues in the CDR3. The receptor's source is an adult with an advanced solid tumor such as melanoma, head and neck, liver or kidney cancer. The rearrangement links TRBV7-9 to TRBJ2-2, with D possibly being TRBD1 (6 bases). The source was CD4+ or CD8+ T cells sorted from blood, collected in a trial of the OX40 agonist ivuxolimab. CDR3 sequence: CASSFIRSRGGTGELFF. The DNA of the CDR3 is TGTGCCAGCAGCTTTATACGAAGTCGAGGGGGCACCGGGGAGCTGTTTTTT. The entire variable domain, with the rest obtained from reference TRBV7-9 and TRBJ2-2, is as follows: DTGVSQNPRHKITKRGQNVTFRCDPISEHNRLYWYRQTLGQGPEFLTYFQNEAQLEKSRLLSDRFSAERPKGSFSTLEIQRTEQGDSAMYLCASSFIRSRGGTGELFFGEGSRLTVL.